These T cell receptor beta chains were read from a single sample in a study of blood T cell repertoires in COVID-19. TCRdb keeps only in-frame clones here, not all; method: immunoSEQ multiplex PCR. The data hold 200,000 to 250,000 clones, with about 85% observed a single time. Sequenced material: peripheral blood. The receptors shown here come from a woman between 50 and 59 years old with COVID-19, enrolled during active disease. Each CDR3 is given with its conserved first and last residue. The D gene is left open where the match is weak. Rows may omit the clone size; those that give it use once, few, many or a size class.

size	length	D	J	V	CDR3	DNA
.	13	.	TRBJ1-1	TRBV7-6	CASSPRQDTEAFF	TGTGCCAGCAGCCCCAGGCAAGACACTGAAGCTTTCTTT
.	15	.	TRBJ1-2	TRBV19	CASSPAAGPNYGYTF	TGTGCCAGTAGTCCTGCGGCAGGGCCAAACTATGGCTACACCTTC
.	13	.	TRBJ1-1	TRBV7-7	CASSPIPTVEAFF	TGTGCCAGCAGCCCAATCCCGACAGTTGAAGCTTTCTTT
.	12	.	TRBJ1-2	TRBV3-1/TRBV3-2	CATGQPLMGYTF	TGTGCCACTGGACAGCCGCTTATGGGCTACACCTTC
.	15	.	TRBJ1-2	TRBV14	CASSQGARADYGYTF	TGTGCCAGCAGCCAAGGAGCGAGAGCCGACTATGGCTACACCTTC
.	13	.	TRBJ1-2	TRBV5-4	CASSLEGVDGYTF	TGTGCCAGCAGCTTGGAAGGGGTGGATGGCTACACCTTC
.	17	TRBD2	TRBJ2-1	TRBV19	CASSITLLSGSYNEQFF	TGTGCCAGTAGTATCACACTCCTTAGCGGGTCCTACAATGAGCAGTTCTTC
once	13	TRBD1	TRBJ2-7	TRBV7-3	CASSPRTGDEQYF	TGTGCCAGCAGCCCTCGGACAGGGGACGAGCAGTACTTC
.	16	.	TRBJ2-5	TRBV3-1/TRBV3-2	CASSQDRFRGQETQYF	TGTGCCAGCAGCCAAGATCGGTTCAGGGGCCAAGAGACCCAGTACTTC
.	17	TRBD1	TRBJ1-3	TRBV7-2	CASSLRGQGAWGNTIYF	TGTGCCAGCAGCTTGCGCGGACAGGGGGCGTGGGGAAACACCATATATTTT
.	16	TRBD2	TRBJ2-3	TRBV6-6	CASSGLAGGISDTQYF	TGTGCCAGCAGCGGACTAGCGGGGGGGATCTCAGATACGCAGTATTTT
.	17	TRBD2	TRBJ2-3	TRBV4-3	CASSQGLAGARGDTQYF	TGCGCCAGCAGCCAAGGACTAGCGGGTGCTCGCGGGGATACGCAGTATTTT
once	13	.	TRBJ2-7	TRBV5-6	CASSLALSYEQYF	TGTGCCAGCAGCTTAGCCCTAAGCTACGAGCAGTACTTC
few	14	.	TRBJ1-2	TRBV11-2	CASSLADRDYGYTF	TGTGCCAGCAGCTTAGCCGACAGAGACTATGGCTACACCTTC
.	14	.	TRBJ1-2	TRBV7-9	CASSTSASASGYTF	TGTGCCAGCAGCACGTCGGCCAGCGCCTCCGGCTACACCTTC
.	16	.	TRBJ1-5	TRBV10-1	CASDFRMGHSNQPQHF	TGCGCCAGCGACTTTAGAATGGGACATAGCAATCAGCCCCAGCATTTT
.	15	.	TRBJ2-3	TRBV7-2	CASSPLGPATDTQYF	TGTGCCAGCAGTCCCCTGGGGCCCGCGACAGATACGCAGTATTTT
few	14	TRBD1	TRBJ2-4	TRBV5-5	CASSFAGGAYIQYF	TGTGCCAGCAGCTTCGCAGGGGGCGCGTACATTCAGTACTTC
few	13	.	TRBJ2-7	TRBV3-1/TRBV3-2	CASSQVATGEQYF	TGTGCCAGCAGCCAAGTGGCGACCGGGGAGCAGTACTTC
.	18	TRBD2	TRBJ2-2	TRBV5-1	CASSLEASGIFNTGELFF	TGCGCCAGCAGCTTGGAAGCTAGCGGGATCTTTAACACCGGGGAGCTGTTTTTT
.	15	TRBD1	TRBJ1-2	TRBV7-9	CASSSSGTGPYGYTF	TGTGCCAGCAGCTCGTCCGGGACAGGGCCGTATGGCTACACCTTC
.	15	.	TRBJ2-2	TRBV6-2/TRBV6-3	CASSYVEGSTGELFF	TGTGCCAGCAGTTACGTGGAGGGGAGCACCGGGGAGCTGTTTTTT
.	12	.	TRBJ1-1	TRBV2	CASTTQLTEAFF	TGTGCCAGCACTACTCAACTCACTGAAGCTTTCTTT
.	15	TRBD1	TRBJ1-2	TRBV6-5	CASSRGTGGNYGYTF	TGTGCCAGCAGCCGAGGGACAGGGGGTAACTATGGCTACACCTTC
.	15	TRBD1	TRBJ2-6	TRBV7-2	CASSDRVLGANVLTF	TGTGCCAGCAGCGACAGGGTATTAGGGGCCAACGTCCTGACTTTC
.	15	TRBD1	TRBJ2-5	TRBV15	CATSGRTGMRETQYF	TGTGCCACCAGTGGAAGGACAGGGATGAGGGAGACCCAGTACTTC
.	18	TRBD1	TRBJ1-2	TRBV5-1	CASSLAGRGPLPNYGYTF	TGCGCCAGCAGCTTGGCTGGCAGGGGGCCCTTACCCAACTATGGCTACACCTTC
.	15	TRBD1	TRBJ1-2	TRBV24-1	CATSGRDRTAGGYTF	TGTGCCACCAGTGGACGGGACAGGACGGCAGGGGGCTACACCTTC
.	11	.	TRBJ1-2	TRBV6-5	CASNAGFGYTF	TGTGCCAGCAACGCCGGTTTTGGCTACACCTTC
.	14	TRBD1	TRBJ2-1	TRBV6-5	CASNTDRGGNEQFF	TGTGCCAGCAACACGGACAGGGGCGGCAATGAGCAGTTCTTC
.	15	.	TRBJ1-4	TRBV14	CASSQFAGGNEKLFF	TGTGCCAGCAGCCAATTCGCGGGCGGGAATGAAAAACTGTTTTTT
.	13	.	TRBJ2-7	TRBV6-1	CASSEQAGQEQYF	TGTGCCAGCAGTGAACAGGCAGGGCAGGAGCAGTACTTC
.	17	TRBD2	TRBJ2-1	TRBV2	CASNGRGGPGSYNEQFF	TGTGCCAGCAATGGTCGGGGGGGGCCGGGCTCCTACAATGAGCAGTTCTTC